This T cell receptor beta chain was profiled in a study of cytomegalovirus exposure and HLA in healthy donors. PCR primers comprised 60 Vbeta and 13 Jbeta primers. The data were produced by immunoSEQ multiplex PCR, yet TCRdb's version contains in-frame clones alone and is incomplete. The top ten clones hold under 2% of a sample with around 190,000 clones, around four fifths of them seen once. Only one count was recorded for this clone. Its antigen is still unknown. Broader study findings: A classifier reportedly called cytomegalovirus status with high sensitivity and specificity. There was a cluster of highly shared sequence variants that was likely a sequencing artifact.

The sequence was obtained from a man aged 35 to 55 in good health and CMV-seropositive. The specimen was PBMCs.

DNA of the CDR3: TGCGCCAGCAGCCCCGGACAGGGTTCAGATACGCAGTATTTT. It yields the protein CASSPGQGSDTQYF. The chain recombines TRBV5-1 with TRBJ2-3; 8 nucleotides align to TRBD1. Trimming removed 4 bases from V and 4 bases from J; junction bases left unmatched: 5. This CDR3 comprises 14 residues. Germline CDR1 and CDR2: SGHRS and YFSETQ.